The TCR beta chain under discussion was sequenced for a study of cytomegalovirus exposure and HLA in healthy donors. Study conclusions and caveats: Presence/absence results assume similar sequencing depth per donor, which may not hold.

Germline V gene sequence: CDR1 LGHNA, CDR2 YNFKEQ. V dropped 0 bases and J dropped 3; count of bases not matched to a gene: 3. This CDR3 is built from 16 residues. Only a few counts were recorded for this clone. The antigen is undetermined. PCR employed 60 Vbeta and 13 Jbeta primers. Profiled with immunoSEQ multiplex PCR; TCRdb holds only in-frame clones, not every one. The table lists approximately 170,000 clones, around 83% of them singletons. The material sequenced was PBMCs. This TCR derives from a man in his fifties in good health and CMV-seropositive. The chain couples TRBV4-2 to TRBJ2-1, with 9 bases matching TRBD1. CDR3 coding DNA: TGTGCCAGCAGCCAAGAACGACAGGGGGTCTACAATGAGCAGTTCTTC. It is translated as CASSQERQGVYNEQFF.